The 25 T cell receptor beta chains presented below share a single source sample, sequenced in a study of cytomegalovirus exposure and HLA in healthy donors (dated by TCRdb to 2016 to 2017). Receptors were amplified or captured by the immunoSEQ multiplex PCR assay. The multiplex PCR relied on a mix of 60 forward primers for TCR Vbeta segments and 13 reverse primers for TCR Jbeta segments. In its TCRdb copy, this immuneACCESS table keeps in-frame sequences only and misses some clones. Where compared with another copy, unresolved V genes explain less than half of these, and the others have no known cause. For this sample there are 95,000 to 150,000 clones; 70% to 90% appear just once. The ten largest clones add up to approximately 20% of the sample. The sample was PBMCs. The receptor set was obtained from a man between 18 and 29 years old in good health and CMV-seropositive.

The J gene is TRBJ2-5, the V gene TRBV11-2, with 12 bases identical to TRBD2. Looked up from germline, CDR1 is SGHAT and CDR2 is FQNNGV. Trimming at V came to 4 bases and at J to 4 bases, leaving 4 bases not matched to a gene. This CDR3 comprises 15 residues. The CDR3 DNA reads TGTGCCAGCAGCTACACTAGCGGGGGGTCAGAGACCCAGTACTTC. Its translation is CASSYTSGGSETQYF.

This chain connects TRBV5-1 to TRBJ2-7; 13 bases line up with TRBD2. This CDR3 is built from 15 residues. Trimming at V came to 2 bases and at J to 3 bases, leaving 2 bases not matched to a gene. Germline values: CDR1 SGHRS, CDR2 YFSETQ. CDR3 region: CASSFGTSGDYEQYF. The CDR3 region has the DNA TGCGCCAGCAGCTTCGGGACTAGCGGGGACTACGAGCAGTACTTC.

The rearrangement joins TRBV18 to TRBJ1-1; 7 bases align to TRBD1. Germline loops: CDR1 KGHSH, CDR2 LQKENI. The CDR3 runs 14 residues. Unmatched junction bases numbered 6, after V lost 4 bases and J lost 4 bases. Written as DNA, the CDR3 is TGTGCCAGCTCACAGGACAGGTTTACCACTGAAGCTTTCTTT. Translation: CASSQDRFTTEAFF.

The chain links TRBV2 to TRBJ1-5; D is unclear. The V and J ends lost 1 base and 6 bases respectively, with 10 bases between them. Germline assignment: CDR1 SNHLY and CDR2 FYNNEI. The CDR3 sequence is 14 residues long. This CDR3 is CASSEGERPQPQHF. The DNA for the CDR3 is TGTGCCAGCAGTGAAGGTGAGAGGCCTCAGCCCCAGCATTTT.

The chain combines TRBV5-6 with TRBJ2-7; D is possibly TRBD1 (6 bases). V was pared by 0 bases and J by 6 bases, with 19 bases between. The CDR3 spans 16 residues. The germline V gene has CDR1 SGHDT and CDR2 YYEEEE. CDR3 protein: CASSLANPSGQGEQYF. In DNA form, the CDR3 reads TGTGCCAGCAGCTTGGCCAACCCCTCGGGACAAGGCGAGCAGTACTTC.

J is TRBJ2-5 and V is TRBV7-8; 10 nucleotides agree with TRBD2. Trimming removed 2 bases from V and 4 bases from J; junction bases left unmatched: 4. Germline assignment: CDR1 SGHVS and CDR2 FQNEAQ. This CDR3 is 15 amino acids long. The CDR3 protein is CASSLSGGAGETQYF. DNA for the CDR3: TGTGCCAGCAGCTTAAGCGGGGGGGCCGGAGAGACCCAGTACTTC.

V and J are TRBV5-8 and TRBJ1-1, with D hard to call. This CDR3 is 12 amino acids long. CDR1 and CDR2 from the germline V gene are SGHTS and YDEGEE. The V end was cut by 1 base, the J end by 4 bases, with 5 bases between. The CDR3 region is CASSLTGTEAFF. For the CDR3, the DNA is TGTGCCAGCAGCTTGACGGGCACTGAAGCTTTCTTT. Filled out from reference TRBV5-8 and TRBJ1-1, the complete variable domain reads EAGVTQSPTHLIKTRGQQATLRCSPISGHTSVYWYQQALGLGLQFLLWYDEGEERNRGNFPPRFSGRQFPNYSSELNVNALELEDSALYLCASSLTGTEAFFGQGTRLTVV.

This clone has just a few counts. This chain connects TRBV27 to TRBJ1-1; 8 bases line up with TRBD1. The CDR3 has 14 residues. The ends lost 0 bases at V and 9 bases at J; junction bases unmatched: 6. Germline V CDR1 and CDR2: MNHEY, SMNVEV (reference sequence). Here the CDR3 reads CASSLSPRGPQAFF. For the CDR3, the DNA is TGTGCCAGCAGTTTATCCCCCAGGGGGCCCCAAGCTTTCTTT.

This clone was detected only a few times. The chain has TRBV7-9 and TRBJ2-3; the match to TRBD1 covers 8 bases. The germline V gene has CDR1 SEHNR and CDR2 FQNEAQ (reference sequence). This CDR3 has 15 amino acids. The V segment lost 5 bases and the J segment 4 bases; nucleotides outside the gene matches: 8. In nucleotides, the CDR3 is TGTGCCAGCAGCCTCTTTCAGGGGGCGGCAGATACGCAGTATTTT. It yields the protein CASSLFQGAADTQYF.

This sequence joins TRBV7-6 and TRBJ2-1, with a possible D match to TRBD1 (6 bases). The CDR3 sequence is 13 residues long. Trimming took 6 bases from V and 7 from J, leaving 13 bases between them. In germline, CDR1 is SGHVS, CDR2 FNYEAQ. CDR3 amino acids: CASRMKGENEQFF. The CDR3 DNA is TGTGCCAGCAGGATGAAGGGGGAAAATGAGCAGTTCTTC.

The CDR3 loop reads CASSVDGGEDAEAFF. CDR3 sequence (DNA): TGTGCCAGCAGCGTAGACGGGGGGGAGGACGCTGAAGCTTTCTTT. The chain joins TRBV9 to TRBJ1-1, with a weak D call TRBD1 (5 bases). Germline V lookup: CDR1 SGDLS, CDR2 YYNGEE. The CDR3 is 15 amino acids. Trimming took 0 bases from V and 6 from J, leaving 15 bases between them. The full variable domain, in which reference TRBV9 and TRBJ1-1 provide the parts outside the CDR3, is DSGVTQTPKHLITATGQRVTLRCSPRSGDLSVYWYQQSLDQGLQFLIQYYNGEERAKGNILERFSAQQFPDLHSELNLSSLELGDSALYFCASSVDGGEDAEAFFGQGTRLTVV.

The genes are TRBV5-1 and TRBJ1-1; no definite D call. Trimming removed 5 bases at V and 8 bases at J, with 10 bases between. Germline V gene sequence: CDR1 SGHRS, CDR2 YFSETQ. CDR3 length: 11 residues. CDR3 in amino acids: CASRESSEAFF. CDR3 nucleotide sequence: TGCGCCAGCAGGGAGAGTTCCGAAGCTTTCTTT.

V is TRBV4-2 and J is TRBJ2-3; D not resolved. This CDR3 comprises 16 residues. CDR1 and CDR2 from the germline V gene are LGHNA and YNFKEQ. The V gene lost 0 bases and the J gene lost 3 bases, with 13 bases spanning the gap. The CDR3 sequence: CASSQDKEVVTDTQYF. The DNA for the CDR3 is TGTGCCAGCAGCCAAGATAAAGAGGTGGTAACAGATACGCAGTATTTT.

The chain has TRBV5-1 and TRBJ1-2; D gene uncertain. The CDR3 is 12 residues long. Trimming shortened V by 0 bases and J by 7 bases, and 7 bases separated the two germline ends. Germline assignment: CDR1 SGHRS and CDR2 YFSETQ. The CDR3 DNA follows: TGCGCCAGCAGCTTGGAACAGTCTGGCTACACCTTC. It encodes CASSLEQSGYTF.

This clone showed up just once. The V call is TRBV7-9, the J call TRBJ2-7; TRBD2 matches 9 bases. V was clipped by 1 base and J by 5 bases; unmatched bases: 3. The CDR3 consists of 14 residues. Germline values: CDR1 SEHNR, CDR2 FQNEAQ (reference sequence). CDR3 bases: TGTGCCAGCAGCTTAGGGATAGCGGGGGACGAGCAGTACTTC. Amino acids: CASSLGIAGDEQYF.

The chain combines TRBV11-2 with TRBJ1-3; 7 bases match TRBD1. V dropped 1 base and J dropped 2; count of bases not matched to a gene: 2. The CDR3 covers 15 residues. Germline V gene lookup returns CDR1 SGHAT and CDR2 FQNNGV. The CDR3: CASSLGTGAGNTIYF. The CDR3 nucleotides are TGTGCCAGCAGCTTAGGAACAGGGGCTGGAAACACCATATATTTT.

The genes are TRBV9 and TRBJ1-3; D gene unclear. V dropped 0 bases and J dropped 2 bases, with 6 bases sitting between them. Germline loops: CDR1 SGDLS, CDR2 YYNGEE. CDR3 length equals 14 residues. In DNA, the CDR3 is TGTGCCAGCAGCGTAGGTTCAGCTGGAAACACCATATATTTT. Translating it yields CASSVGSAGNTIYF.

CDR3 sequence (DNA): TGTGCCAGCAGCTTGGGACAAGGGGTTTTCTACGAGCAGTACTTC. This gives the protein CASSLGQGVFYEQYF. The rearrangement joins TRBV11-2 to TRBJ2-7, with D perhaps matching TRBD1 (6 bases). This CDR3 spans 15 amino acids. V was shortened by 3 bases and J by 3 bases, with 15 bases between the two germline ends. In germline, CDR1 is SGHAT, CDR2 FQNNGV.

The chain is built from TRBV10-3 and TRBJ1-4; possible D gene TRBD1, 5 bases. Trimming pared 1 base from V and 13 bases from J, leaving 16 bases between. In germline, CDR1 is ENHRY, CDR2 SYGVKD. The CDR3 has 14 amino acids. The CDR3 here is CAISEFSGDSTLFF. The CDR3 DNA follows: TGTGCCATCAGTGAGTTCTCCGGGGACTCGACACTGTTTTTT.

V usage is TRBV7-2 and J usage is TRBJ2-2; D possibly corresponds to TRBD1 (6 bases). V dropped 1 base and J dropped 6 bases, with 18 bases sitting between them. The CDR3 runs to 17 residues. Germline loops: CDR1 SGHTA, CDR2 FQGNSA. CDR3 protein: CASSLVGQGWMAGELFF. The CDR3 coding sequence is TGTGCCAGCAGCTTAGTGGGGCAGGGGTGGATGGCCGGGGAGCTGTTTTTT.

J is TRBJ2-5 and V is TRBV30, with TRBD1 matching over 9 bases. With V trimmed by 3 bases and J by 2 bases, 7 bases remained unmatched. The CDR3 is 15 amino acids. The V gene's germline CDR1 is GTSNPN and CDR2 SVGIG (reference sequence). Written as DNA, the CDR3 is TGTGCCTGGAGATTAGGACAGGGGATTCAAGAGACCCAGTACTTC. Translating gives CAWRLGQGIQETQYF.

The V gene is TRBV7-2, the J gene TRBJ2-3; 12 positions agree with TRBD2. Trimming took 5 bases from V and 4 from J; bases not matched to a gene: 7. The germline V gene has CDR1 SGHTA and CDR2 FQGNSA. CDR3 size: 16 residues. CDR3 in amino acids: CASSQRLAGVADTQYF. In DNA, the CDR3 is TGTGCCAGCAGCCAGAGACTAGCGGGGGTGGCAGATACGCAGTATTTT.

J is TRBJ1-5 and V is TRBV7-6; D is perhaps TRBD1 (5 bases). CDR1 is SGHVS and CDR2 is FNYEAQ in the germline V gene. Trimming cost V 5 bases and J 6 bases, with 11 bases left between them. There are 13 residues in the CDR3. The CDR3 is CASSTGRGQPQHF. CDR3 bases: TGTGCCAGCAGCACGGGGCGGGGTCAGCCCCAGCATTTT.

On this clone itself: The identical CDR3 is also encoded by other nucleotide sequences in the sample. This rearrangement joins TRBV11-2 to TRBJ2-2, with unresolved D. V gave up 0 bases and J gave up 4 bases, with 12 bases separating them. Germline CDR1 reads SGHAT; CDR2 reads FQNNGV. The CDR3 contains 16 residues. CDR3 amino acids: CASSLESVGGTGELFF. The CDR3 DNA reads TGTGCCAGCAGCTTAGAATCTGTCGGTGGCACCGGGGAGCTGTTTTTT.

Here the CDR3 reads CASSEALQGGYEQYF. The CDR3 DNA is TGTGCCAGCAGTGAAGCGCTTCAGGGAGGCTACGAGCAGTACTTC. The chain carries TRBV2 and TRBJ2-7, with TRBD2 as a possible D gene (6 bases). V lost 0 bases and J lost 3, with 12 bases in between. Germline V gene sequence: CDR1 SNHLY, CDR2 FYNNEI. This CDR3 has 15 amino acids. The full variable domain, completed using reference TRBV2 and TRBJ2-7, is EPEVTQTPSHQVTQMGQEVILRCVPISNHLYFYWYRQILGQKVEFLVSFYNNEISEKSEIFDDQFSVERPDGSNFTLKIRSTKLEDSAMYFCASSEALQGGYEQYFGPGTRLTVT.